This T cell receptor beta chain was obtained from a study of blood T cell repertoires in COVID-19. As for the study in general: Samples of COVID-19 (acute and convalescent) were obtained from the United States, Italy and Spain. PBMCs, B-cell-depleted T cells, or T cells were the source of the cDNA or gDNA that made up the material.

The germline gives CDR1 KGHDR, CDR2 SFDVKD. The J segment lost 0 bases and the V segment lost 4 bases, leaving 5 bases of the junction unmatched. The CDR3 spans 16 residues. Assay: immunoSEQ multiplex PCR; the TCRdb copy retains only in-frame clones and omits some. This sample has about 200,000 clones, with approximately 80% found just once. Remarks on this clone: Different DNA sequences within this sample yield the same CDR3.

Categorization into cohorts depended on clinical history that participants reported. The chain uses TRBV24-1 and TRBJ2-1; 7 bases fit TRBD2. Source material: PBMCs or T cells enriched from blood (not recorded which). The clonotype originates from a man aged 40-49 years who had recovered from COVID-19. The CDR3 sequence: CATSDPSGSSYNEQFF. DNA of the CDR3: TGTGCCACCAGTGACCCTAGCGGCAGCTCCTACAATGAGCAGTTCTTC.